This entry describes one T cell receptor beta chain. This CDR3 spans 19 amino acids. The germline CDR1 and CDR2 sequences are DFQATT and SNEGSKA (reference sequence). V gave up 5 bases and J gave up 0 bases; unmatched junction bases: 19. The sample comes from a study of T-cell memory formation after mild COVID-19. In TCRdb, the 5' RACE reads were re-called with MiXCR into one record per CDR3 protein. The sample has around 200,000 distinct CDR3 sequences; roughly 17% are singletons. The chain uses TRBV20-1 and TRBJ2-4; 7 bases are shared with TRBD2. The clonotype originates from an adult woman who had mild COVID-19 (a few samples of this study predate the infection). Cell type and time point are not known. Sequencing used PBMCs or a T cell subset sorted from them (not recorded which). In DNA, the CDR3 is TGCAGTGCTCCGGAGGGCGGGAGAGGGATGGAGGGAGCCAAAAACATTCAGTACTTC. It specifies CSAPEGGRGMEGAKNIQYF.